This T cell receptor beta chain was sequenced during a study of T cell responses to AZD1222 COVID-19 vaccine. Study-wide results and limits: CD4 TCRs covered the whole spike, strongest at regions 160-218 and 743-854.

Comment on this clone: The antigen is unknown.

This table comes from immunoSEQ multiplex PCR, and its TCRdb copy is limited to in-frame clones, with some not included. Of approximately 110,000 clones in the sample, approximately 84% were seen once. The material sequenced was peripheral blood, taken on day 0 of AZD1222 vaccination. The receptor was derived from an adult in good health.

CDR3 residues: CASSHPGEGDTEAFF. CDR3 nucleotides: TGTGCCAGCAGCCACCCCGGAGAGGGAGACACTGAAGCTTTCTTT. The chain couples TRBV3-1 (or the pseudogene TRBV3-2) to TRBJ1-1; D remains unclear. In germline, CDR1 is LGHDT, CDR2 YNNKEL (reference sequence). Trimming took off 3 bases at V and 3 bases at J, with 14 bases between the two ends. The CDR3 runs 15 residues.